The 9 T cell receptor beta chains below come from one sample, sequenced in a study of blood T cell repertoires in COVID-19 (dated by TCRdb to 2018 to 2020). The library was generated by the immunoSEQ multiplex PCR assay. TCRdb mirrors the immuneACCESS table, restricted to in-frame sequences. Some clones are absent from its copies; in checked studies, under half trace to an unresolved V gene, and the reason for the others is unknown. For this sample there are roughly 70,000 clones; more than 75% appear just once. The top ten hold roughly 1.5% of the sample. Sequenced material: peripheral blood. The receptor set was obtained from a man between 50 and 59 years old with acute or convalescent COVID-19.

The gene calls are TRBV27 and TRBJ1-5, with D possibly TRBD1 on 5 matching bases. Deletions cut 9 bases from V and 3 bases from J, with 15 bases between. This CDR3 is built from 14 residues. Germline V gene data show CDR1 as MNHEY and CDR2 as SMNVEV (reference sequence). The DNA of the CDR3 is TGTGCCAGGGGGGGGTTCCCTCCCAATCAGCCCCAGCATTTT. Amino acid sequence: CARGGFPPNQPQHF.

The chain combines TRBV11-2 with TRBJ1-1; 11 bases match TRBD1. Looked up from germline, CDR1 is SGHAT and CDR2 is FQNNGV. Germline trimming cut 3 bases from V and 1 base from J; bases unmatched to any gene: 10. The CDR3 has 18 residues. DNA for the CDR3: TGTGCCAGCAGCTTTCGGACAGGGGGCGATGTTAGGAACACTGAAGCTTTCTTT. Translation gives CASSFRTGGDVRNTEAFF.

The chain carries TRBV5-1 and TRBJ2-3, with a weak D call TRBD2 (6 bases). The germline V and J ends were trimmed by 1 base and 1 base, with 16 bases remaining between them. This CDR3 is 17 amino acids long. CDR1 SGHRS and CDR2 YFSETQ come from the germline V gene. The CDR3 coding sequence is TGCGCCAGCAGCTTGCTTGCTTCGGGAGTCCGCACAGATACGCAGTATTTT. Translated: CASSLLASGVRTDTQYF.

The chain combines TRBV2 with TRBJ1-4; D unresolved. The CDR3 contains 15 residues. The V gene lost 6 bases and the J gene lost 2 bases, with 13 bases spanning the gap. Germline V gene sequence: CDR1 SNHLY, CDR2 FYNNEI. DNA of the CDR3: TGTGCCAGCAGGGTACTAACGGGTACTAATGAAAAACTGTTTTTT. Translated: CASRVLTGTNEKLFF.

The J gene is TRBJ2-3, the V gene TRBV15, with 7 nucleotides matching TRBD1. V gave up 0 bases and J gave up 5 bases; unmatched junction bases: 5. The CDR3 is 15 residues long. The V gene's germline CDR1 is LNHNV and CDR2 YYDKDF (reference sequence). CDR3 amino acids: CATSRDRGLGDTQYF. The CDR3 DNA reads as TGTGCCACCAGCAGAGATAGGGGGCTGGGAGATACGCAGTATTTT.

The chain combines TRBV7-2 with TRBJ1-5; D uncertain. V lost 5 bases to trimming and J lost 11 bases, with 19 bases between them. There are 14 residues in the CDR3. Germline lookup yields CDR1 SGHTA and CDR2 FQGNSA. CDR3 bases: TGTGCCAGCAGCCTTAGTGGCCCCCTTGGAGCCCAGCATTTT. Translating it yields CASSLSGPLGAQHF.

The rearrangement uses TRBV7-6 and TRBJ2-5, with 8 positions matching TRBD2. Per the germline V gene, CDR1 is SGHVS and CDR2 is FNYEAQ. CDR3 length equals 15 residues. J gave up 7 bases and V 5 bases, and 12 bases lay outside the gene matches. CDR3 amino acids: CASSPGGIRKGTQYF. The DNA for the CDR3 is TGTGCCAGCAGCCCGGGGGGGATTAGAAAAGGGACCCAGTACTTC. Drawing the rest from reference TRBV7-6 and TRBJ2-5, the complete variable domain is GAGVSQSPRYKVTKRGQDVALRCDPISGHVSLYWYRQALGQGPEFLTYFNYEAQQDKSGLPNDRFSAERPEGSISTLTIQRTEQRDSAMYRCASSPGGIRKGTQYFGPGTRLLVL.

The chain is built from TRBV6-5 and TRBJ1-1, with D perhaps TRBD1 (6 bases). The V end lost 6 bases, the J end lost 1 base, and 9 bases lay between the germline ends. Germline V gene sequence: CDR1 MNHEY, CDR2 SVGAGI. The CDR3 consists of 13 residues. This chain's CDR3 is CASRATGNTEAFF. CDR3 nucleotide sequence: TGTGCCAGCAGAGCGACAGGGAACACTGAAGCTTTCTTT.

The chain uses TRBV30 and TRBJ1-2; D remains unclear. Per the germline V gene, CDR1 is GTSNPN and CDR2 is SVGIG (reference sequence). CDR3 length: 10 residues. Trimming left V 8 bases short and J 2 bases short, with 6 bases between. The CDR3 here is CAGENYGYTF. The CDR3 DNA reads as TGTGCCGGAGAAAACTATGGCTACACCTTC.